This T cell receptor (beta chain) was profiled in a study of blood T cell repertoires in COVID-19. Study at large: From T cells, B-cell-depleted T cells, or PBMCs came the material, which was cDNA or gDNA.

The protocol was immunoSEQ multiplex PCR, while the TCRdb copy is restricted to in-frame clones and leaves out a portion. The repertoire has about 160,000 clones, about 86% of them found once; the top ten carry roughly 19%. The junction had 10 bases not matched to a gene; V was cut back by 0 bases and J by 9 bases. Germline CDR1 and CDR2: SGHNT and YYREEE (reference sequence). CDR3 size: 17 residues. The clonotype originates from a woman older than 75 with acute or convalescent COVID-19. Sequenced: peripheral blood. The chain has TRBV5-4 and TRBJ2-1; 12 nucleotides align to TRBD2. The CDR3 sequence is CASSLAQLAGGLGEQFF. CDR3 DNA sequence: TGTGCCAGCAGCTTGGCCCAGCTAGCGGGGGGGCTGGGTGAGCAGTTCTTC.